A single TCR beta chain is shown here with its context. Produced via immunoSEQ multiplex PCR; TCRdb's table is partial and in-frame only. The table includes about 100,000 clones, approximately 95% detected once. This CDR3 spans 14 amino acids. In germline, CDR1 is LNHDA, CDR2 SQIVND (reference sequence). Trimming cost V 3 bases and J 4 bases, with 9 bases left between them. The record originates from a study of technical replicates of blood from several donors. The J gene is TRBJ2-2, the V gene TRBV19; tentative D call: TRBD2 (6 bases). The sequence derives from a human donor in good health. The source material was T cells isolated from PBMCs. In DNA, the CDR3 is TGTGCCAGTAGTATCCCCGGGAGCACCGGGGAGCTGTTTTTT. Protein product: CASSIPGSTGELFF.